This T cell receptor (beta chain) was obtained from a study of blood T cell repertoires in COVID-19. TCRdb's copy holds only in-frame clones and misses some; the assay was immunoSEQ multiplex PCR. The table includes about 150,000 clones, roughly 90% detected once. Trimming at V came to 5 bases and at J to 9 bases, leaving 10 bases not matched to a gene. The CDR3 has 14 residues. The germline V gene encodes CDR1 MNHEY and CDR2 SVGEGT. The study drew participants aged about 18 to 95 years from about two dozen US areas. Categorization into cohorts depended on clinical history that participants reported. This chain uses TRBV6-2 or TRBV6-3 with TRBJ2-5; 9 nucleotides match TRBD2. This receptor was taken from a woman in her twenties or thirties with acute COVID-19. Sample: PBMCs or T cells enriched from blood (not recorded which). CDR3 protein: CASSRREGVGAQYF. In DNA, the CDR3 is TGTGCCAGCAGTCGGCGGGAGGGGGTTGGGGCCCAGTACTTC.